The TCR beta chain under discussion was sequenced for a study of radiation and T cells in renal cell carcinoma. Of note for this clone: Antigen specificity is unknown.

Study-level findings and limits: Top tumor clonotypes rose in blood 2 weeks post-radiation, then contracted.

Stated time point: blood 4 weeks post-SBRT, at nephrectomy. Treatment meaning: 15 Gy SBRT to primary tumor, nephrectomy 4 weeks later. TCRdb's copy holds only in-frame clones and misses some; the assay was immunoSEQ multiplex PCR. The data hold about 90,000 clones, with 65% to 90% observed a single time. Trimming removed 0 bases at V and 2 bases at J, with 17 bases between. The CDR3 runs 17 residues. The germline V gene has CDR1 LGHNA and CDR2 YNFKEQ. The sequence came from a man between 60 and 70 years old with renal cell carcinoma. V gene TRBV4-2 combines with J gene TRBJ2-7; tentatively, D is TRBD2 (5 bases). The sequencing used blood, collected from a patient whose treatment included radiotherapy and nephrectomy. The CDR3 bases are TGTGCCAGCAGCCAAGATTCCTCTCGGGGTAAACCCTACGAGCAGTACTTC. This codes for CASSQDSSRGKPYEQYF.